Below, one T cell receptor beta chain is given with its context. The target of this receptor is not known. Libraries were prepared through the immunoSEQ multiplex PCR assay. For the multiplex PCR, a mixture combining 60 forward primers for TCR Vbeta segments and 13 reverse primers for TCR Jbeta segments was used. The CDR3 region of rearranged TCR beta genes was amplified from genomic DNA with a multiplex PCR assay. On the Illumina HiSeq System, the amplified TCR beta libraries were sequenced as 87-base-pair reads. The original methods were these. In a later analysis, roughly 80 million unique TCR beta chains were counted across the 650 to 700 repertoires, and roughly 11 million of these chains were shared by at least two donors. Raw reads were error-corrected and collapsed into unique sequences with a nearest-neighbor algorithm that merged closely related sequences to remove PCR and sequencing errors. V, D and J gene segments were assigned by aligning CDR3 sequences to IMGT reference sequences. For a sequence to be retained, at least a six-nucleotide match to both a V gene segment and a J gene segment was required. Rearrangements were called productive when the CDR3 lacked stop codons and stayed in frame with V and J; all others were non-productive. Following IMGT convention, CDR3 was defined as the stretch from the second conserved V-encoded cysteine to the conserved J-encoded phenylalanine. The earlier analysis of 550 to 650 of the donors excluded any sequence lacking an unambiguous match to a single V gene segment. In an earlier analysis of 587 of the donors, V segments were called functional above 56.7% productive rearrangements and were called segregating when the between-donor standard deviation exceeded 5%. A statistical classification framework was built for diagnosing cytomegalovirus status from the catalog of TCR beta chain sequences. V and J gene assignment, in a later analysis, came from comparing TCR nucleotide sequences with IMGT/GENE-DB human TR gene sequences. Using the TCRdist pipeline, a later analysis assigned CDR3 sequences along with most-parsimonious VDJ recombination scenarios. A later analysis defined each TCR beta chain by its CDR3 amino acid sequence plus V-gene family, and excluded reads lacking a unique V-gene family. A later analysis removed roughly 590 highly shared, low-generation-probability nucleotide sequences to deal with suspected cross-contamination and a sequencing artifact. A later analysis calculated a clonal expansion index for each public chain from normalized within-repertoire ranks of inferred template counts. A later analysis computed generation probabilities with a VDJ recombination model fitted to out-of-frame rearrangements, and checked the results against IGoR. Hypergeometric tests were used in a later analysis to score TCR-TCR, TCR-HLA and TCR-CMV co-occurrence, with a repertoire-size bias correction applied to the TCR pairs. In a later analysis, false discovery rates were estimated by permuting HLA or CMV assignments 20 times. In a later analysis, co-occurring TCRs were grouped using DBSCAN, and TCRdist sequence similarity was added for clustering within HLA-allele-positive subsets. Repertoires with fewer than 30,000 or more than 120,000 public chains, plus five repertoires with anomalous nucleotide sharing, were excluded from co-occurrence clustering. The immuneACCESS repertoire file appears here via TCRdb, limited to in-frame rearrangements. These files lack a portion of the clones; in checked studies, under half of the deficit traces to unresolved V genes, and the cause of the others is not known. The DNA was the basis for D and trimming; V, J and clone size are from that table. This sample's table has entries for 70,000 or so clones. Around 2.5% of the sample rests with the top ten.

The CDR3, from cysteine to phenylalanine, totals 12 residues. Just CDR3 DNA is preserved here, 36 bases in frame from base 1. The germline V gene (reference sequence) provides CDR1 SEHNR and CDR2 FQNEAQ. Trimming takes 1 base from V and 5 bases from J, and the germline ends sit 5 bases apart. This record belongs to a study of cytomegalovirus exposure and HLA in healthy donors (dated by TCRdb to about 2017). Regarding the research as a whole: An earlier analysis of some 600 of the donors reported 276 Gb of sequence data and 117 million unique TCR beta sequences obtained from about 179 million T cells. The study aimed to test whether signatures of past pathogen exposure could be identified by cataloging public T cell receptors. Genome-wide SNP genotypes for about 65% of the 666 donors were used in a later genetic analysis, which treated that subset as a discovery cohort. Every repertoire in the discovery cohort had been generated on one and the same sequencing platform. Of the approximately 400 genotyped donors, approximately 80% fell in the genetic ancestry cluster associated with self-reported Caucasian donors. Besides the first cohort of about 730 subjects, a separate validation cohort made up of about 120 different subjects was used. Rather than drawing on any new phenotypic data, the later analysis identified candidate immune exposures from TCR beta sequences and the way those sequences occurred across donors. To predict cytomegalovirus infection status, the study combined high-throughput TCR immunosequencing, statistical association of individual TCRs with disease status, and machine learning. Using immunosequencing, the study profiled T cell repertoires from 500 to 800 subjects and related those repertoires to cytomegalovirus serostatus. The number of donors typed differed by locus, with about 629-630 for A, B, C, DRB1 and DQB1, around 520 for DQA1, 606 for DPA1, and 472 for DPB1. Alongside the repertoire data, information on donor age, sex, ethnicity and CMV serostatus was compiled. To study patterns of TCR occurrence, a later analysis re-analyzed previously published TCR beta repertoires from several hundred donors and added high-resolution HLA genotyping. HLA typing covered class I and class II loci at four-digit resolution. On average, about 240,000 unique TCR beta nucleotide sequences were sequenced per donor among a few hundred genotyped donors of the cohort, with 15% to 20% of those sequences being non-productive. An early release that covered several hundred HLA-typed donors contained approximately 300 gigabases of sequencing data and around 80 million unique TCR sequences. Four to six DR-DQ haplotypes were handled as single units for association and clustering because linkage in the cohort was strong. To decide whether each TCR beta V gene segment behaved as functional or pseudogenic, an earlier analysis of some 570 of the donors relied on high-throughput TCR beta sequencing. Results and caveats for the whole study, not just this receptor: This cohort had only TCR beta chains sequenced, and the lack of alpha or paired-chain data limited which features could be detected. In vitro tests confirmed that a few of the cytomegalovirus-associated TCR beta chains recognize cytomegalovirus antigens. An earlier analysis of approximately 540 of the donors showed that most TCR beta V segments appeared in productive rearrangements either about 87% or about 30% of the time, which broadly matched IMGT annotations. Because some donors lacked HLA typing at each locus, the association tests relied only on the typed subset. At a false discovery rate of 0.05, a later analysis linked under 20,000 TCR beta sequences to specific HLA alleles. Across donors, most TCR sequences were observed very rarely, whereas some public TCRs were present in many individuals. A total of 150 or so TCR beta chains were listed by the study as associated with cytomegalovirus. The classifier was reported to diagnose cytomegalovirus status with high specificity and sensitivity in both the original and validation cohorts. Linkage disequilibrium might explain the correlated functional status among segregating V segments, but an unknown experimental factor could not be excluded. According to a later analysis, most CMV-associated TCR beta chains appeared to be HLA-restricted, and the HLA associations seemed to be driven largely by CMV exposure. According to a later analysis, TCR association rates differed among HLA loci, with DRB1 alleles showing the most associated TCRs and HLA-C alleles showing the fewest. A later analysis reported that several top co-occurrence clusters appeared linked to parvovirus B19, influenza, CMV and Epstein-Barr virus. In a later genetic analysis, fewer N-insertions in productive TCRs were reported among donors in an Asian-associated ancestry cluster than the roughly 640-donor mean. An association between a missense DCLRE1C variant and V-gene and J-gene trimming of TCR beta chains was found in a later genetic analysis and replicated in an independent cohort. A further reported finding was that TCR beta sequences accurately predicted the HLA-A and HLA-B alleles for most subjects in the first cohort. The only immune exposure information available for the cohort was CMV serostatus. The 87-base-pair reads could not distinguish some IMGT-functional V segments, including TRBV6-2 and TRBV6-3, so those segments were excluded. Compared with equally common non-associated chains, HLA-associated TCR beta chains in a later analysis were more clonally expanded and had lower generation probabilities. Presence/absence analyses assumed roughly uniform sequencing depth across donors, an assumption that may not hold. Assigning TCR associations to individual alleles was difficult when HLA alleles, especially DR and DQ, strongly co-occurred. Because counts were too low, approximately 18 rarely observed V segments, including chromosome 9 orphons, were excluded from the earlier analysis of 587 of the donors. The sequencing pipeline was judged likely to have produced a cluster of highly shared sequence variants as a technical artifact. The authors suggested that the approach could potentially be generalized to other disease states and immunological phenotypes.

The cohort consisted of more than 650 healthy bone marrow donors. All cohort members were sampled while nominally healthy, although unrecorded immune exposures were likely present. The donor was CMV seronegative and belonged to the group of 320 or so seronegative cohort members. A peripheral blood sample was collected from each donor, and TCR beta sequencing was performed on peripheral blood mononuclear cells. Genomic DNA extraction from the blood cell samples was performed with the Qiagen DNeasy Blood Extraction Kit. The V and J segments used are TRBV7-9 and TRBJ2-5; the D segment cannot be called with confidence. Sequencing was done on a sample of PBMCs. The sequence derives from a man aged 40-49 years in good health and CMV-seronegative. DNA sequence: TGTGCCAGCAGCTTAGAGGAGGAGACCCAGTACTTC. It translates to CASSLEEETQYF.